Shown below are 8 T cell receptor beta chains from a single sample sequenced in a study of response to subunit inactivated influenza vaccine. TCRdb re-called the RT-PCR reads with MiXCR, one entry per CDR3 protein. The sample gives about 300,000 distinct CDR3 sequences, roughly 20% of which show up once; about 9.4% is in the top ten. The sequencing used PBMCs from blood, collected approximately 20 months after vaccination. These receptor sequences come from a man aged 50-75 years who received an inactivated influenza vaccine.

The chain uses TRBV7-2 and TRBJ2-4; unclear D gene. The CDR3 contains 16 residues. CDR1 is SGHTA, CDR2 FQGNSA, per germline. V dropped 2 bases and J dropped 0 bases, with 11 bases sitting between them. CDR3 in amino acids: CASSLQSWGAKNIQYF. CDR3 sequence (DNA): TGTGCCAGCAGCTTACAATCATGGGGAGCCAAAAACATTCAGTACTTC.

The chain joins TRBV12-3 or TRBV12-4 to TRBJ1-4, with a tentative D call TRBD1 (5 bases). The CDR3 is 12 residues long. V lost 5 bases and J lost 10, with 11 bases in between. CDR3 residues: CASSPSGGKLFF. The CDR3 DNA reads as TGTGCCAGCAGTCCAAGCGGGGGAAAACTGTTTTTT.

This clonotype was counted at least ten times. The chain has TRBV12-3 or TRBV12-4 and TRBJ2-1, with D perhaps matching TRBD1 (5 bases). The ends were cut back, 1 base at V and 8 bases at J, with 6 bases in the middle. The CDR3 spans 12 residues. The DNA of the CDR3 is TGTGCCAGCAGTTTAGGGGGCTATGAGCAGTTCTTC. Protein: CASSLGGYEQFF.

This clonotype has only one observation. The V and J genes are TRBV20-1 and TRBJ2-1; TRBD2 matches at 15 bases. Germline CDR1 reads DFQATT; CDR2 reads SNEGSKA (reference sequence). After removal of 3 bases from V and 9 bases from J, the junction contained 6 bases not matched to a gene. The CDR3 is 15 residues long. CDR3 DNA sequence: TGCAGTGCTAGGAACCCGGGACTAGCGGGAGGTGAGCAGTTCTTC. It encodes CSARNPGLAGGEQFF.

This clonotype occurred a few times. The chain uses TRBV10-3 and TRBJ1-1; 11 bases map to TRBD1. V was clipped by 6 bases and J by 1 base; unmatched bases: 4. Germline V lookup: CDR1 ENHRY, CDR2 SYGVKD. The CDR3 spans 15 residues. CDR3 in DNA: TGTGCCATCAGGCCCGGACAGGGGGCGAACACTGAAGCTTTCTTT. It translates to CAIRPGQGANTEAFF.

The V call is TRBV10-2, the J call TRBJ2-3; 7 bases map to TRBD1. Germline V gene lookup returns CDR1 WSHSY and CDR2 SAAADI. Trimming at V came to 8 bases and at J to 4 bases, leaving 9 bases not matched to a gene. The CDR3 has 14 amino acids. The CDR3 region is CASRGTVQADTQYF. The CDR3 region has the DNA TGCGCCAGCCGAGGGACAGTTCAGGCAGATACGCAGTATTTT.

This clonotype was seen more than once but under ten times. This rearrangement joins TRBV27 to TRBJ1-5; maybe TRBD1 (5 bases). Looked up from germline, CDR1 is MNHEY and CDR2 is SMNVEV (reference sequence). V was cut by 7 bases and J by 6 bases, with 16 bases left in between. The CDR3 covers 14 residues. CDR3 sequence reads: CASMKLGGSQPQHF. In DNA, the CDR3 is TGTGCCAGCATGAAACTGGGGGGGAGTCAGCCCCAGCATTTT.

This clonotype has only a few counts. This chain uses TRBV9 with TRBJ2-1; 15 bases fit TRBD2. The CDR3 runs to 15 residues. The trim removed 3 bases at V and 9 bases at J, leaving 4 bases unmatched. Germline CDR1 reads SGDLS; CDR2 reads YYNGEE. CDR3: CASSAGLAGGSEQFF. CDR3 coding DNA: TGTGCCAGCAGCGCGGGACTAGCGGGAGGAAGTGAGCAGTTCTTC. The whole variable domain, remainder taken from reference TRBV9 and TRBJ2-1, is DSGVTQTPKHLITATGQRVTLRCSPRSGDLSVYWYQQSLDQGLQFLIQYYNGEERAKGNILERFSAQQFPDLHSELNLSSLELGDSALYFCASSAGLAGGSEQFFGPGTRLTVL.